This TCR beta chain was sequenced for a study of cytotoxic CD8 clonotypes in ibrutinib-treated CLL. Trimming shortened V by 3 bases and J by 3 bases, and 8 bases separated the two germline ends. Germline-derived CDR1 and CDR2 are LNHDA and SQIVND (reference sequence). This CDR3 has 13 residues. Only in-frame clones appear in the TCRdb table, and some are missing; sequencing was by immunoSEQ multiplex PCR. The sample contains 250,000 to 350,000 clones, approximately 76% of which appear only once. Sequencing used PBMCs, obtained at disease progression, from a patient treated with ibrutinib. This sequence joins TRBV19 and TRBJ2-5, with D perhaps TRBD2 (5 bases). This clonotype originated in a human donor with chronic lymphocytic leukemia. CDR3 sequence: CASSIYGEETQYF. The CDR3, as DNA: TGTGCCAGTAGTATTTACGGGGAAGAGACCCAGTACTTC.